The entry that follows covers one T cell receptor beta chain sequence. What it binds is not known. Measured with immunoSEQ multiplex PCR; TCRdb has only the in-frame clones, and not every one. Among over 60,000 clones listed, approximately 85% were seen once. This entry comes from a study of OX40 agonist ivuxolimab in advanced cancers. Study context: As their treatment, patients were administered ivuxolimab, an agonistic anti-OX40 (CD134) antibody. Hepatocellular carcinoma, melanoma, renal cell or head and neck cancer affected the dose-escalation patients. Study-wide results and caveats: In the 0.1 to 3.0 mg/kg range, CD4+ and CD8+ blood T cells had expanded clonally by week 6. CD8+ T cells (on average) carried more expanded clones than CD4+ T cells.

Trimming stripped 0 bases from V and 1 base from J, with 12 bases between. The CDR3 has 16 residues. The germline gives CDR1 LGHNT, CDR2 FRNRAP. The receptor was derived from an adult with an advanced solid tumor such as melanoma, head and neck, liver or kidney cancer. The V gene is TRBV12-5, the J gene TRBJ1-1, with unresolved D. Sequenced here: CD4+ or CD8+ T cells sorted from blood, sampled in a trial of the OX40 agonist ivuxolimab. CDR3 in amino acids: CASGLVLQKPNTEAFF. DNA for the CDR3: TGTGCTAGTGGTTTGGTCCTACAGAAACCGAACACTGAAGCTTTCTTT.